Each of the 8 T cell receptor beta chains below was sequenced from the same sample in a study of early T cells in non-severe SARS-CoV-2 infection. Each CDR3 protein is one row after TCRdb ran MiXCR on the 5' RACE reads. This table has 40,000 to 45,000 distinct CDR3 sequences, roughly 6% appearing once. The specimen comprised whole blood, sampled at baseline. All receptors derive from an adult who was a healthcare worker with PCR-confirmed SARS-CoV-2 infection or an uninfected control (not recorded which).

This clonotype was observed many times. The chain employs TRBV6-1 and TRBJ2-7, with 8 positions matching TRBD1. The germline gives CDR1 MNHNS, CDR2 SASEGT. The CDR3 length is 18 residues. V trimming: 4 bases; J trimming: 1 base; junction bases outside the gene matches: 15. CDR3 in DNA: TGTGCCAGCAGTGCCCGGACAGGGCAAGGTTGGAAATCCTACGAGCAGTACTTC. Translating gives CASSARTGQGWKSYEQYF.

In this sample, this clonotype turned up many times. The CDR3 region has the DNA TGTGCCAGCAGCTTAGAGGGGGGCCACACAGATACGCAGTATTTT. Encoded protein: CASSLEGGHTDTQYF. The chain couples TRBV7-6 to TRBJ2-3; the D call may be TRBD1 or TRBD2 (6 bases each). The CDR3 length is 15 residues. V was shortened by 1 base and J by 2 bases, with 10 bases between the two germline ends. Germline-derived CDR1 and CDR2 are SGHVS and FNYEAQ.

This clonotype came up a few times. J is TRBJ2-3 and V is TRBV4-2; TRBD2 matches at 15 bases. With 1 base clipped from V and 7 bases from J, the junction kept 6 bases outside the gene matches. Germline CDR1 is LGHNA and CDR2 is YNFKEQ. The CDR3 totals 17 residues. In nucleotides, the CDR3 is TGTGCCAGCAGCCAAGTCTGGACTAGCGGGGGGGACTATACGCAGTATTTT. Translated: CASSQVWTSGGDYTQYF.

The CDR3 DNA sequence: TGCGCCAGCAGCCAACAATCACAGGGGGTTCGTTTTGGTGAGCAGTACTTC. This codes for CASSQQSQGVRFGEQYF. This chain links TRBV4-1 with TRBJ2-7, with TRBD1 matching 8 bases. J gave up 7 bases and V 2 bases, and 16 bases lay outside the gene matches. The CDR3 loop spans 17 amino acids. In germline, CDR1 is MGHRA, CDR2 YSYEKL.

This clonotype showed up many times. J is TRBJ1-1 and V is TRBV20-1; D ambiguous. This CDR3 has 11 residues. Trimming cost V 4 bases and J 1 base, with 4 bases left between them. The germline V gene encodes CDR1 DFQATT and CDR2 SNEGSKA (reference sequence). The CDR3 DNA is TGCAGTGCTAAAGGGAACACTGAAGCTTTCTTT. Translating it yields CSAKGNTEAFF.

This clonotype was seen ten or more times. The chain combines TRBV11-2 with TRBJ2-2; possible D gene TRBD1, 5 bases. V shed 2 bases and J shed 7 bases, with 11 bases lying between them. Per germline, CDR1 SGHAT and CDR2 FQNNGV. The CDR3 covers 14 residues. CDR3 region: CASSLSGAVGELFF. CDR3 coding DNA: TGTGCCAGCAGCTTATCTGGGGCCGTCGGGGAGCTGTTTTTT.

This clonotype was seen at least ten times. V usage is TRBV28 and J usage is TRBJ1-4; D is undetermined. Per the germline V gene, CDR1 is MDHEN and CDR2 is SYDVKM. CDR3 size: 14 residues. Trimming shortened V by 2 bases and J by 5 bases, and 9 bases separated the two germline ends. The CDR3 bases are TGTGCCAGCAGTTTAACGGTTCGCAATGAAAAACTGTTTTTT. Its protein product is CASSLTVRNEKLFF.

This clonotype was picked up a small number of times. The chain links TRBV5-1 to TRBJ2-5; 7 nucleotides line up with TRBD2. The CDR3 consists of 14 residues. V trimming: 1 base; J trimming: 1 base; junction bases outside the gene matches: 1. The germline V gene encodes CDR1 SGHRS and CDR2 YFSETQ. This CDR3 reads CASSLWGGQETQYF. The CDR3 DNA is TGCGCCAGCAGCTTGTGGGGGGGCCAAGAGACCCAGTACTTC.